This record looks at one TCR beta chain sequence and its context. What it recognizes is unknown. The same CDR3 can be traced to other DNA sequences in this sample. This CDR3 contains 14 residues. Germline values: CDR1 SEHNR, CDR2 FQNEAQ (reference sequence). The V and J ends lost 6 bases and 0 bases respectively, with 8 bases between them. Measured with immunoSEQ multiplex PCR; TCRdb has only the in-frame clones, and not every one. The sample lists roughly 62,000 clones, 77% occurring once. This specimen comes from a study of radiotherapy plus CTLA-4 blockade in lung cancer. Focal radiation and CTLA-4 blockade (ipilimumab) were tested in chemo-refractory metastatic non-small-cell lung cancer patients. Findings and limits, study-wide: Clones derived from tumor TCRs expanded in blood after radiotherapy plus ipilimumab. The best prediction of response reportedly came from early blood T cell clone dynamics, with interferon-beta.

This chain joins TRBV7-9 and TRBJ1-4; D ambiguous. The source is a human donor with non-small cell lung cancer who had a complete response to radiotherapy plus ipilimumab. This specimen consisted of peripheral blood, obtained from a patient treated with radiotherapy plus ipilimumab. The CDR3 region has the DNA TGTGCCAGCAGTCGTCGTGCAACTAATGAAAAACTGTTTTTT. It yields the protein CASSRRATNEKLFF. The full variable domain, in which reference TRBV7-9 and TRBJ1-4 provide the parts outside the CDR3, is DTGVSQNPRHKITKRGQNVTFRCDPISEHNRLYWYRQTLGQGPEFLTYFQNEAQLEKSRLLSDRFSAERPKGSFSTLEIQRTEQGDSAMYLCASSRRATNEKLFFGSGTQLSVL.